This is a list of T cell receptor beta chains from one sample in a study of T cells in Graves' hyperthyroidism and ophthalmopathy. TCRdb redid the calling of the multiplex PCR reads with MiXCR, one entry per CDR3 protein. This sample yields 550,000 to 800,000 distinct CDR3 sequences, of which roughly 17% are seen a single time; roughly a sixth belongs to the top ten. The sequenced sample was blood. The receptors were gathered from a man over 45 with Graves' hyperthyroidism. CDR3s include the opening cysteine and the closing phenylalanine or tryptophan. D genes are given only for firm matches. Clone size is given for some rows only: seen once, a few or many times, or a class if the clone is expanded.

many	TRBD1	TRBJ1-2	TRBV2	CASSVAGTGGDHGYGYTF	TGTGCCAGCAGTGTTGCCGGGACAGGGGGCGATCATGGCTATGGCTACACCTTC
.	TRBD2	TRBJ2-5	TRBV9	CASSVGLAGEGETQYF	TGTGCCAGCAGCGTTGGGCTAGCGGGAGAAGGGGAGACCCAGTACTTC
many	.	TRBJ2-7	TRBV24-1	CATSDLEGVRCEQYF	TGTGCCACCAGTGATTTGGAGGGGGTTCGGTGTGAGCAGTACTTC
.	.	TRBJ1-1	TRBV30	CAWSVRRNTEAFF	TGTGCCTGGAGTGTACGTCGGAACACTGAAGCTTTCTTT
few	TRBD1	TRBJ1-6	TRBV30	CAWSTRQGFNSPLHF	TGTGCCTGGAGTACCAGACAGGGATTTAATTCACCCCTCCACTTT
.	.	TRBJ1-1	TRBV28	CASSPILSEAFF	TGTGCCAGCAGTCCAATCCTCTCTGAAGCTTTCTTT
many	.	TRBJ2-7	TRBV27	CASSFQGRRGEQYF	TGTGCCAGCAGTTTTCAGGGTAGGAGAGGCGAGCAGTACTTC
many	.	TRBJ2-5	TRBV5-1	CASSLGQTKWETQYF	TGCGCCAGCAGCTTGGGTCAGACGAAATGGGAGACCCAGTACTTC
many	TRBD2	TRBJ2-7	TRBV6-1	CASRTSEGEQYF	TGTGCCAGCAGAACTAGCGAAGGCGAGCAGTACTTC
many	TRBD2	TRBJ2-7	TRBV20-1	CSARDLGVASGRALSYEQYF	TGCAGTGCTAGAGACCTGGGGGTAGCTAGCGGGAGGGCCTTATCCTACGAGCAGTACTTC
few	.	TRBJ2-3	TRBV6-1	CASSDSPRLAPADTQYF	TGTGCCAGCAGTGATTCTCCCAGGCTAGCGCCGGCAGATACGCAGTATTTT
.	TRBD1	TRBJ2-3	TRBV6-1	CASSKQQGAFADTQYF	TGTGCCAGCAGTAAGCAACAGGGGGCTTTCGCAGATACGCAGTATTTT
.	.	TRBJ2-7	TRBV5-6	CASSLAGWGSTPVEQYF	TGTGCCAGCAGCTTGGCCGGGTGGGGCAGCACGCCGGTCGAGCAGTACTTC
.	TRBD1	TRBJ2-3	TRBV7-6	CASSFSPGTDSTDTQYF	TGTGCCAGCAGCTTTAGTCCCGGGACAGATAGCACAGATACGCAGTATTTT
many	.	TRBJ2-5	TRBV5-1	CASSLEGGRETQYF	TGTGCCAGCAGTTTAGAGGGAGGTAGGGAGACCCAGTACTTC